This is a list of T cell receptor beta chains from one sample in a study of radiation and T cells in renal cell carcinoma. The assay was immunoSEQ multiplex PCR, and TCRdb's table has in-frame clones only and misses some. The sample includes around 94,000 clones, 86% of them seen just once. The input for sequencing was blood, taken from a patient whose treatment included radiotherapy and nephrectomy. All receptors derive from a man aged 45-65 years with renal cell carcinoma. Each CDR3 is given without its conserved first and last residue. Fields, in order: J gene, D gene, clone size, V gene, CDR3 protein. D genes are given only for firm matches. Clone size is stated in some rows and not others, as once, few, many or a class when expanded.

>TRBJ2-3|-|-|TRBV5-4
ASSLFSTDTQY
>TRBJ2-7|-|-|TRBV20-1
SASRRGQQY
>TRBJ1-2|-|few|TRBV30
AWRAGSEWGYT
>TRBJ1-2|-|-|TRBV11-2
ASKGRAYGYT
>TRBJ2-2|TRBD1|once|TRBV28
ASSPGTGEHGELF
>TRBJ2-2|TRBD2|few|TRBV6-4
ASSPRGGNTGELF
>TRBJ1-5|TRBD1|-|TRBV19
ASADRVLDQPQH
>TRBJ2-5|TRBD2|-|TRBV6-5
ATNTGGAVETQY
>TRBJ2-1|-|-|TRBV5-4
ASSWTGEDEQF
>TRBJ2-2|TRBD2|-|TRBV19
ASSIERTTGTSGPGELF
>TRBJ1-5|-|-|TRBV7-2
ASSLVGQDNQPQH
>TRBJ2-5|TRBD1|-|TRBV5-1
ASPPGRRDRDQETQY
>TRBJ2-1|-|-|TRBV7-8
ASYSGQITNEQF
>TRBJ1-2|TRBD1|-|TRBV10-2
ATTGGADYGYT
>TRBJ2-3|TRBD2|-|TRBV5-1
ASSLGLAGSTDTQY
>TRBJ1-1|TRBD1|-|TRBV30
AWSGTGGSEAF
>TRBJ2-3|-|-|TRBV9
ASSVTTSTDTQY
>TRBJ1-2|-|few|TRBV20-1
SASVYGYT
>TRBJ2-3|TRBD1|-|TRBV29-1
SGQGVPDTQY
>TRBJ1-2|-|-|TRBV7-3
ASSLAGDVNYGYT
>TRBJ1-2|TRBD1|-|TRBV28
ASSLDGRDSGYT
>TRBJ1-5|TRBD1|-|TRBV7-2
ASSLQGVAGQPQH
>TRBJ1-1|-|-|TRBV29-1
SVVRGTTEAF
>TRBJ2-7|TRBD1|-|TRBV5-1
ASSWTGNYEQY
>TRBJ2-1|-|-|TRBV6-1
ASRQGVGSEQF
>TRBJ2-1|-|few|TRBV4-3
ASSQSREYNSNEQF
>TRBJ1-2|TRBD1|-|TRBV14
ASSVRTGDTYGYT
>TRBJ2-5|TRBD1|-|TRBV27
ASSLIPGQTETQY
>TRBJ2-3|-|-|TRBV6-6
ASSPRQADTQY
>TRBJ2-1|-|-|TRBV28
ASRPSSYNEQF
>TRBJ1-1|TRBD1|-|TRBV10-3
AIRGTGSADTEAF
>TRBJ2-1|TRBD1|once|TRBV28
ASSLYTTGGDEQF
>TRBJ1-1|-|-|TRBV7-3
ASSFGQTTEAF
>TRBJ1-6|-|-|TRBV30
AWSPGERVLLH